These 4 T cell receptor beta chains were all obtained from the same sample, sequenced in a study of cytomegalovirus exposure and HLA in healthy donors. This PCR relied on a set of 60 Vbeta primers and 13 Jbeta primers. Some clones are missing from TCRdb's copy, which holds only in-frame ones; the method was immunoSEQ multiplex PCR. The sample shows about 100,000 clones, about 72% of them seen only once. Sequencing input: PBMCs. The source is a man aged 18 to 35 in good health and CMV-seronegative.

The V call is TRBV18, the J call TRBJ2-7, with D unresolved. Germline CDR1 KGHSH, CDR2 LQKENI. This CDR3 is built from 13 residues. V was pared by 0 bases and J by 2 bases, with 5 bases between. CDR3: CASSPPGAYEQYF. CDR3 sequence (DNA): TGTGCCAGCTCACCACCGGGCGCCTACGAGCAGTACTTC. The whole variable domain, remainder taken from reference TRBV18 and TRBJ2-7, is NAGVMQNPRHLVRRRGQEARLRCSPMKGHSHVYWYRQLPEEGLKFMVYLQKENIIDESGMPKERFSAEFPKEGPSILRIQQVVRGDSAAYFCASSPPGAYEQYFGPGTRLTVT.

The chain combines TRBV7-9 with TRBJ2-5, with 7 bases fitting TRBD2. Germline V CDR1 and CDR2: SEHNR, FQNEAQ (reference sequence). This CDR3 is 13 amino acids long. Losses at the gene ends were 3 bases for V and 3 bases for J; bases not matched to a gene: 1. The CDR3 spells CASSFRGEETQYF. CDR3 nucleotides: TGTGCCAGCAGCTTCCGGGGGGAAGAGACCCAGTACTTC.

A single count supports this clone. This chain connects TRBV6-1 to TRBJ2-1; D remains unclear. This CDR3 is built from 14 residues. Germline CDR1 reads MNHNS; CDR2 reads SASEGT. V was shortened by 8 bases and J by 7 bases, with 18 bases between the two germline ends. Written as DNA, the CDR3 is TGTGCCAGCGACTCCTTTCCCTTAATGAATGAGCAGTTCTTC. Translating it yields CASDSFPLMNEQFF.

The chain combines TRBV4-3 with TRBJ2-2; 12 bases agree with TRBD2. With V trimmed by 4 bases and J by 6 bases, 6 bases remained unmatched. CDR3 length equals 16 residues. Germline CDR1 reads LGHNA; CDR2 reads YSLEER. This CDR3 reads CASSPAGTSGSGELFF. DNA of the CDR3: TGCGCCAGCAGCCCCGCCGGGACTAGCGGGTCCGGGGAGCTGTTTTTT.